Each of the 2 T cell receptor beta chains below was sequenced from the same sample in a study of regulatory T cells in long-lasting Graves disease. Library construction for TCR beta used iRepertoire HTBI primers and Arm-PCR of CDR3 regions. TCRdb itself ran the multiplex PCR reads through MiXCR, one entry per CDR3 protein. The table has a few hundred thousand distinct CDR3 sequences, 13% seen once. Time point indicated: newly diagnosed GD, antithyroid drugs for less than 3 months. The authors made the TCR library using RNA they extracted from PBMCs. A further study also used this sample, focusing on T cells in Graves' hyperthyroidism and ophthalmopathy.

The material was peripheral blood mononuclear cells (PBMCs), obtained at new diagnosis, from a patient treated with antithyroid drugs. These receptors all come from a man aged 25 to 40 with Graves disease.

This clonotype was counted ten times or more. The V and J genes are TRBV20-1 and TRBJ2-1; 14 bases are shared with TRBD2. The CDR3 covers 13 residues. The V gene's germline CDR1 is DFQATT and CDR2 SNEGSKA (reference sequence). J was trimmed by 15 bases and V by 5 bases; bases with no gene match: 9. CDR3 sequence: CSALGTSGRSGFF. For the CDR3, the DNA is TGCAGTGCTCTCGGGACTAGCGGGAGAAGTGGGTTCTTC.

In this sample, this clonotype turned up a few times. The J gene is TRBJ2-3, the V gene TRBV20-1; TRBD2 aligns across 10 bases. The CDR3 length is 17 residues. Germline values: CDR1 DFQATT, CDR2 SNEGSKA (reference sequence). Unmatched junction bases numbered 14, after V lost 5 bases and J lost 3 bases. CDR3 amino acids: CSAPIAGGTLSTDTQYF. The CDR3 DNA sequence: TGCAGTGCTCCTATAGCGGGAGGTACCCTAAGTACAGATACGCAGTATTTT.